Below are 19 T cell receptor beta chains sequenced from a single sample in a study of blood T cell repertoires in COVID-19. The repertoire was sequenced with immunoSEQ multiplex PCR; TCRdb's copy has only in-frame clones and lacks some. The sample consists of over 150,000 clones, over 75% of them appearing once. The sequencing sample was made of peripheral blood. These receptors were obtained from a man aged 50-60 years with COVID-19, enrolled during active disease.

The chain is built from TRBV6-5 and TRBJ2-7, with 8 bases aligning to TRBD1. CDR1 and CDR2 from the germline V gene are MNHEY and SVGAGI. The CDR3 spans 14 residues. V was pared by 6 bases and J by 0 bases, with 4 bases of the junction left unmatched. This chain's CDR3 is CASSRGLSSYEQYF. CDR3 coding DNA: TGTGCCAGCAGCAGGGGGCTTTCCTCCTACGAGCAGTACTTC.

The rearrangement uses TRBV9 and TRBJ2-1, with TRBD2 matching over 12 bases. Germline CDR1 is SGDLS and CDR2 is YYNGEE. V trimming: 4 bases; J trimming: 9 bases; junction bases outside the gene matches: 8. CDR3 length equals 15 residues. In nucleotides, the CDR3 is TGTGCCAGCAGCTTCGGGGTGACTAGCGGGGGTGAGCAGTTCTTC. Translated: CASSFGVTSGGEQFF.

The rearrangement links TRBV28 to TRBJ1-3, with D perhaps matching TRBD1 (6 bases). Trimming cost V 3 bases and J 0 bases, with 12 bases left between them. The CDR3 extends over 16 amino acids. Per germline, CDR1 MDHEN and CDR2 SYDVKM. The CDR3 nucleotides are TGTGCCAGCAGTTTCGACAGGTCATCCTCTGGAAACACCATATATTTT. The encoded protein is CASSFDRSSSGNTIYF.

The chain carries TRBV4-3 and TRBJ2-3, with TRBD2 identical over 10 bases. There are 15 residues in the CDR3. Looked up from germline, CDR1 is LGHNA and CDR2 is YSLEER. Germline trimming cut 5 bases from V and 0 bases from J; bases unmatched to any gene: 2. This CDR3 is CASSIAGGSTDTQYF. The DNA of the CDR3 is TGCGCCAGCAGCATAGCGGGGGGAAGCACAGATACGCAGTATTTT.

DNA for the CDR3: TGCGCCAGCAGTCCTAGCGGGAGCGGCACAGATACGCAGTATTTT. Translated, it gives CASSPSGSGTDTQYF. The rearrangement joins TRBV10-2 to TRBJ2-3, with TRBD2 identical over 10 bases. The CDR3 loop spans 15 amino acids. CDR1 is WSHSY, CDR2 SAAADI, per germline. After removal of 5 bases from V and 1 base from J, the junction contained 3 bases not matched to a gene.

The V call is TRBV5-1, the J call TRBJ1-3, with TRBD1 matching 7 bases. Per germline, CDR1 SGHRS and CDR2 YFSETQ. V shed 5 bases and J 1 base; nucleotides not matched to a gene: 3. The CDR3 length is 14 residues. CDR3 region: CASRDRISGNTIYF. Here the CDR3 DNA reads TGCGCCAGCAGGGACAGGATTTCTGGAAACACCATATATTTT. Based on the CDR3 plus reference TRBV5-1 and TRBJ1-3, the full variable domain is KAGVTQTPRYLIKTRGQQVTLSCSPISGHRSVSWYQQTPGQGLQFLFEYFSETQRNKGNFPGRFSGRQFSNSRSEMNVSTLELGDSALYLCASRDRISGNTIYFGEGSWLTVV.

The chain employs TRBV10-2 and TRBJ1-1, with 8 bases identical to TRBD1. Trimming removed 6 bases from V and 7 bases from J; junction bases left unmatched: 10. Germline values: CDR1 WSHSY, CDR2 SAAADI. This CDR3 is built from 14 residues. The CDR3 here is CASRGTGRLGEAFF. CDR3 bases: TGCGCCAGCAGGGGGACAGGTAGGTTAGGTGAAGCTTTCTTT.

This sequence joins TRBV12-3 or TRBV12-4 and TRBJ1-2; weak D call: TRBD1 (6 bases). The ends were cut back, 4 bases at V and 3 bases at J, with 9 bases in the middle. This CDR3 contains 13 residues. The CDR3 DNA sequence: TGTGCCAGCAGTTCTGCAGGGGACTATGGCTACACCTTC. It codes for CASSSAGDYGYTF.

V usage is TRBV5-6 and J usage is TRBJ1-4; possible D gene TRBD1, 6 bases. CDR1 SGHDT and CDR2 YYEEEE come from the germline V gene. The CDR3 is 14 amino acids. Trimming left V 1 base short and J 4 bases short, with 8 bases between. The CDR3, as DNA: TGTGCCAGCAGCTTGTACAGGGATAATGAAAAACTGTTTTTT. Its translation is CASSLYRDNEKLFF. The complete variable domain, with remaining parts taken from reference TRBV5-6 and TRBJ1-4, reads DAGVTQSPTHLIKTRGQQVTLRCSPKSGHDTVSWYQQALGQGPQFIFQYYEEEERQRGNFPDRFSGHQFPNYSSELNVNALLLGDSALYLCASSLYRDNEKLFFGSGTQLSVL.

The chain uses TRBV4-3 and TRBJ2-7; maybe TRBD2 (6 bases). V was shortened by 1 base and J by 4 bases, with 14 bases between the two germline ends. The CDR3 loop spans 15 amino acids. CDR1 is LGHNA and CDR2 is YSLEER in the germline V gene. The CDR3 loop reads CASSQGTGGRYEQYF. DNA for the CDR3: TGCGCCAGCAGCCAAGGGACCGGGGGTCGGTACGAGCAGTACTTC.

This clone was recorded a few times. The chain joins TRBV20-1 to TRBJ2-5, with D tentatively TRBD2 (6 bases). This CDR3 is 14 amino acids long. V lost 3 bases, J lost 2 bases, and 13 bases lay in between. Germline loops: CDR1 DFQATT, CDR2 SNEGSKA (reference sequence). This CDR3 reads CSASGDGGQETQYF. CDR3 DNA sequence: TGCAGTGCTAGTGGGGATGGGGGGCAAGAGACCCAGTACTTC.

This rearrangement joins TRBV7-9 to TRBJ2-2; TRBD2 agrees at 9 bases. Germline V lookup: CDR1 SEHNR, CDR2 FQNEAQ (reference sequence). Trimming removed 4 bases from V and 1 base from J; junction bases left unmatched: 4. CDR3 length: 16 amino acids. The CDR3 spells CASSSRLAENTGELFF. CDR3 in DNA: TGTGCCAGCAGCTCCCGACTAGCGGAGAACACCGGGGAGCTGTTTTTT.

The chain combines TRBV27 with TRBJ2-1, with TRBD2 as a possible D gene (6 bases). The CDR3 sequence is 16 residues long. The germline V gene encodes CDR1 MNHEY and CDR2 SMNVEV (reference sequence). Trimming stripped 4 bases from V and 9 bases from J, with 22 bases between. Here the CDR3 DNA reads TGTGCCAGCAGTTGGGGGGTGGGTTTGGGGGTGGGTGAGCAGTTCTTC. It is translated as CASSWGVGLGVGEQFF.

The gene calls are TRBV9 and TRBJ2-1; possible D gene TRBD2, 5 bases. CDR1 and CDR2 from the germline V gene are SGDLS and YYNGEE. The CDR3 loop spans 12 amino acids. The V end lost 2 bases, the J end lost 8 bases, and 8 bases lay between the germline ends. Written as DNA, the CDR3 is TGTGCCAGCAGCGTTTTTAGCGATGAGCAGTTCTTC. This gives the protein CASSVFSDEQFF.

The J gene is TRBJ2-5, the V gene TRBV4-1; no clear D gene. The CDR3 runs to 17 residues. From germline, CDR1 is MGHRA and CDR2 YSYEKL. The V gene lost 1 base and the J gene lost 4 bases, with 19 bases spanning the gap. The CDR3 DNA reads TGCGCCAGCAGCCAAGGCGAATTATTAGCCTCCGGAGAGACCCAGTACTTC. It specifies CASSQGELLASGETQYF.

V gene TRBV5-1 combines with J gene TRBJ2-7; TRBD1 matches 10 bases. This CDR3 is 16 amino acids long. Trimming at V came to 4 bases and at J to 3 bases, leaving 10 bases not matched to a gene. Looked up from germline, CDR1 is SGHRS and CDR2 is YFSETQ. CDR3 in amino acids: CASSMRPGQGIYEQYF. In DNA, the CDR3 is TGCGCCAGCAGCATGCGACCGGGACAGGGGATCTACGAGCAGTACTTC. The whole variable domain, filled in from reference TRBV5-1 and TRBJ2-7, reads KAGVTQTPRYLIKTRGQQVTLSCSPISGHRSVSWYQQTPGQGLQFLFEYFSETQRNKGNFPGRFSGRQFSNSRSEMNVSTLELGDSALYLCASSMRPGQGIYEQYFGPGTRLTVT.

The chain is built from TRBV3-1 (or the pseudogene TRBV3-2) and TRBJ1-2; TRBD1 matches 7 bases. Looked up from germline, CDR1 is LGHDT and CDR2 is YNNKEL (reference sequence). V lost 0 bases, J lost 4 bases, and 20 bases stayed unmatched. This CDR3 has 20 residues. The CDR3 here is CASSQDSAVGTATQFYGYTF. Here the CDR3 DNA reads TGTGCCAGCAGCCAAGATAGCGCGGTAGGGACAGCCACGCAGTTCTATGGCTACACCTTC.

The J gene is TRBJ1-6, the V gene TRBV28; D gene unclear. CDR1 and CDR2 from the germline V gene are MDHEN and SYDVKM. Trimming cost V 6 bases and J 2 bases, with 11 bases left between them. The CDR3 has 15 amino acids. The CDR3 loop is CASSLRIAYNSPLHF. The CDR3 DNA is TGTGCCAGCAGCCTTAGAATTGCCTATAATTCACCCCTCCACTTT.

The chain has TRBV21-1 and TRBJ2-1; the D call of TRBD1 is as the table states it, not checked on the DNA. TRBV21-1 is assigned pseudogene status. The CDR3 runs to 19 residues. The DNA for the CDR3 is TGTGCCAGCAACCCATTGACAGGGATGCGGCCGAGCTCCTACAATGAGCAGTTCTTC. It yields the protein CASNPLTGMRPSSYNEQFF.